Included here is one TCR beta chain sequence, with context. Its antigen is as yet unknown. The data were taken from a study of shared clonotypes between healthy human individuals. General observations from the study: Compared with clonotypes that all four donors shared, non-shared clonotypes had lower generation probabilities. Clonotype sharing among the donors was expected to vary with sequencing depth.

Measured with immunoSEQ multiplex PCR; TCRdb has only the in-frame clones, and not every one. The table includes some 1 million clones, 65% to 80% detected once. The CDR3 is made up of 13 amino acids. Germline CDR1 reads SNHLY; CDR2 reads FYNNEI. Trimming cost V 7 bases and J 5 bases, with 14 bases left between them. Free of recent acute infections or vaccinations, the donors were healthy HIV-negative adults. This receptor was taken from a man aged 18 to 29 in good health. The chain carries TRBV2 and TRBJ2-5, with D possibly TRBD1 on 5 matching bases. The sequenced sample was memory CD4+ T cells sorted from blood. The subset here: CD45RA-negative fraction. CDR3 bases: TGTGCCAGCAAACTGACAGCAACGGAGACCCAGTACTTC. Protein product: CASKLTATETQYF.